This TCR beta chain was documented in a study of blood T cell repertoires in COVID-19. Study overall: Sites across the United States, Italy and Spain contributed samples from acute and convalescent COVID-19.

Sequenced by immunoSEQ multiplex PCR; TCRdb stores in-frame clones only, minus some. The sample holds about 280,000 clones, almost 85% seen once. What was sequenced was peripheral blood. This TCR came from a man aged 50-59 years with active or convalescent COVID-19.

CDR3 sequence: CASPPCGRAYSNQPQHF. In DNA form, the CDR3 reads TGTGCCAGCCCCCCCTGCGGCAGGGCTTATAGCAATCAGCCCCAGCATTTT. The chain has TRBV18 and TRBJ1-5; possibly TRBD1 for D (5 bases). The V gene lost 8 bases and the J gene lost 0 bases, with 20 bases spanning the gap. The CDR3 has 17 amino acids. The germline CDR1 and CDR2 sequences are KGHSH and LQKENI.